Each of the 15 T cell receptor beta chains below was sequenced from the same sample in a study of beta chain features in type 1 diabetes. Study outcomes and limitations: Among patients with Type 1 diabetes, TCRB CDR3s were moderately but significantly shorter in every one of the four CD4+ subsets.

All of the isolated RNA was reverse transcribed, so expressed TCRB transcripts were sequenced. Method: immunoSEQ multiplex PCR; TCRdb's copy keeps in-frame clones and lacks some. The data hold 250,000 to 300,000 clones, with roughly an eighth observed a single time. Their target antigens are unknown. Sequences were obtained from naive CD4+ T cells from blood. These receptors came from a man aged 25 to 40 with type 1 diabetes.

This clone was detected a few times. The chain recombines TRBV20-1 with TRBJ1-2, with D unresolved. This CDR3 region has 11 residues. V dropped 7 bases and J dropped 3 bases, with 9 bases sitting between them. Germline V gene lookup returns CDR1 DFQATT and CDR2 SNEGSKA (reference sequence). The CDR3 sequence is CSEEGDYGYTF. The CDR3 region has the DNA TGCAGTGAGGAGGGAGACTATGGCTACACCTTC.

This clone was counted a few times. J is TRBJ2-1 and V is TRBV9; 8 bases are a match to TRBD2. J was trimmed by 2 bases and V by 4 bases; bases with no gene match: 8. Germline CDR1 reads SGDLS; CDR2 reads YYNGEE. This CDR3 has 16 residues. CDR3 nucleotide sequence: TGTGCCAGCAGCCCTTGGGGTAGCGGGACCTACAATGAGCAGTTCTTC. This codes for CASSPWGSGTYNEQFF. Supplemented by reference TRBV9 and TRBJ2-1, the full variable domain reads DSGVTQTPKHLITATGQRVTLRCSPRSGDLSVYWYQQSLDQGLQFLIQYYNGEERAKGNILERFSAQQFPDLHSELNLSSLELGDSALYFCASSPWGSGTYNEQFFGPGTRLTVL.

Written as DNA, the CDR3 is TGTGCCAGCAGCTTAGCCCCCGGGACAGAGAACACCGGGGAGCTGTTTTTT. As protein: CASSLAPGTENTGELFF. This chain joins TRBV7-9 and TRBJ2-2; 7 bases line up with TRBD1. V gave up 0 bases and J gave up 1 base; unmatched junction bases: 5. The CDR3 is 17 amino acids. Germline V gene lookup returns CDR1 SEHNR and CDR2 FQNEAQ (reference sequence).

This clone was seen only a few times. The chain has TRBV9 and TRBJ1-3; maybe TRBD1 (6 bases). Looked up from germline, CDR1 is SGDLS and CDR2 is YYNGEE. Trimming stripped 1 base from V and 2 bases from J, with 7 bases between. This CDR3 is built from 14 residues. The DNA for the CDR3 is TGTGCCAGCAGCGTATCAGGGGCTGGAAACACCATATATTTT. Its protein product is CASSVSGAGNTIYF.

The genes are TRBV4-1 and TRBJ2-7; a possible D gene is TRBD1 (7 bases). Trimming cost V 4 bases and J 0 bases, with 22 bases left between them. The length of the CDR3 is 18 residues. CDR1 MGHRA and CDR2 YSYEKL come from the germline V gene. The CDR3 sequence: CASSRVVSAGQHSYEQYF. The CDR3 DNA reads as TGCGCCAGCAGCCGAGTCGTGTCGGCGGGACAGCACTCCTACGAGCAGTACTTC.

The chain uses TRBV4-2 and TRBJ2-3; 11 bases are a match to TRBD2. V lost 3 bases and J lost 2; bases outside the gene matches: 10. The CDR3 runs to 18 residues. Germline V gene data show CDR1 as LGHNA and CDR2 as YNFKEQ. Written as DNA, the CDR3 is TGTGCCAGCAGCCATCCCATGACTAGCGGGATTTACACAGATACGCAGTATTTT. This gives the protein CASSHPMTSGIYTDTQYF.

This chain links TRBV5-4 with TRBJ2-3; the D gene is possibly TRBD1 (6 bases). V lost 5 bases, J lost 11 bases, and 21 bases lay in between. Per the germline V gene, CDR1 is SGHNT and CDR2 is YYREEE (reference sequence). CDR3 size: 14 residues. CDR3 in DNA: TGTGCCAGCAGTTCAGGGGACCGAACGGGGAGGCAGTATTTT. Encoded protein: CASSSGDRTGRQYF.

This clone showed up just a few times. The rearrangement joins TRBV28 to TRBJ1-5, with 7 nucleotides matching TRBD1. Germline CDR1 and CDR2: MDHEN and SYDVKM. V shed 6 bases, J shed 5 bases, and the junction held 4 bases outside the gene matches. The CDR3 is 13 residues long. In nucleotides, the CDR3 is TGTGCCAGCAGCTGGGACAGCTATCAGCCCCAGCATTTT. As protein: CASSWDSYQPQHF.

In this sample, this clone turned up a few times. V usage is TRBV4-2 and J usage is TRBJ2-7; 10 nucleotides agree with TRBD2. CDR3 length: 16 residues. Germline values: CDR1 LGHNA, CDR2 YNFKEQ. V lost 3 bases and J lost 0; bases outside the gene matches: 5. CDR3 DNA sequence: TGTGCCAGCAGCCAGGATAGCGGGAGGAGCTCCTACGAGCAGTACTTC. Translating it yields CASSQDSGRSSYEQYF.

A few counts support this clone. This chain connects TRBV7-9 to TRBJ1-1; 7 nucleotides agree with TRBD1. Germline CDR1 and CDR2: SEHNR and FQNEAQ (reference sequence). This CDR3 spans 14 amino acids. V shed 2 bases and J 10 bases; nucleotides not matched to a gene: 10. The CDR3 here is CASSLSGQEGVAFF. The CDR3 nucleotides read TGTGCCAGCAGCTTATCCGGACAGGAAGGAGTAGCTTTCTTT.

This clone was counted between two and nine times. The DNA for the CDR3 is TGTGCCAGTAGTACCTCGGGACACTTTCCCTACGAGCAGTACTTC. This codes for CASSTSGHFPYEQYF. The V and J genes are TRBV19 and TRBJ2-7; a possible D gene is TRBD1 (6 bases). Deletions cut 4 bases from V and 2 bases from J, with 15 bases between. This CDR3 is built from 15 residues. Germline CDR1 is LNHDA and CDR2 is SQIVND (reference sequence).

The chain combines TRBV6-1 with TRBJ1-2; 8 bases align to TRBD1. V trimming: 5 bases; J trimming: 8 bases; junction bases outside the gene matches: 7. Germline CDR1 MNHNS, CDR2 SASEGT. The CDR3 sequence is 13 residues long. The CDR3 spells CASSSTGGWGYTF. The CDR3 nucleotides are TGTGCCAGCAGTTCTACAGGGGGATGGGGCTACACCTTC.

In regard to this clone: The sample has other DNA sequences that encode this CDR3 too. The chain combines TRBV5-1 with TRBJ2-7; 10 nucleotides align to TRBD1. The CDR3 is 14 amino acids. V gave up 1 base and J gave up 4 bases; unmatched junction bases: 2. Looked up from germline, CDR1 is SGHRS and CDR2 is YFSETQ. CDR3 DNA: TGCGCCAGCAGCTTGAGACAGGGGGCTTACGAGCAGTACTTC. Protein sequence: CASSLRQGAYEQYF.

On this clone itself: The junction departs from germline at one end; a sequencing error may be responsible. The chain has TRBV5-6 and TRBJ2-7, with D tentatively TRBD1 (6 bases). This CDR3 has 14 residues. Germline V gives CDR1 SGHDT, CDR2 YYEEEE. Written as DNA, the CDR3 is TGTGCCAGCAGCTTGGCCAGGGGATCCTATGAGCAGTACTTC. This gives the protein CASSLARGSYEQYF. Together with reference TRBV5-6 and TRBJ2-7, the CDR3 gives the full variable domain: DAGVTQSPTHLIKTRGQQVTLRCSPKSGHDTVSWYQQALGQGPQFIFQYYEEEERQRGNFPDRFSGHQFPNYSSELNVNALLLGDSALYLCASSLARGSYEQYFGPGTRLTVT.

This chain links TRBV9 with TRBJ1-2, with 10 nucleotides matching TRBD1. J was trimmed by 2 bases and V by 4 bases; bases with no gene match: 2. The CDR3 has 14 amino acids. CDR1 and CDR2 from the germline V gene are SGDLS and YYNGEE. The CDR3 is CASSTGQGNYGYTF. The CDR3 DNA follows: TGTGCCAGCAGCACGGGACAGGGGAACTATGGCTACACCTTC.